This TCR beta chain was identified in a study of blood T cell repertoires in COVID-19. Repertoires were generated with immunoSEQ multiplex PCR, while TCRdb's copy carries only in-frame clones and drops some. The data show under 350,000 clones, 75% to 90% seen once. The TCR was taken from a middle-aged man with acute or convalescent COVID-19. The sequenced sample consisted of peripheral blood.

The CDR3 is CASSRGLAGGRGEQFF. As DNA, the CDR3 is TGTGCCAGCAGCCGCGGACTAGCGGGGGGCAGGGGGGAGCAGTTCTTC. The V call is TRBV11-1, the J call TRBJ2-1; 14 bases agree with TRBD2. V lost 5 bases and J lost 10; bases outside the gene matches: 10. Germline V CDR1 and CDR2: SGHAT, FQDESV (reference sequence). The CDR3 covers 16 residues.